Presented here are 23 T cell receptor beta chains from one specimen sequenced in a study of chemoradiotherapy in HPV16-positive cancers. Sequencing used immunoSEQ multiplex PCR; TCRdb keeps in-frame clones, though not all of them. The data contain about 20,000 clones, about nine tenths of them singletons. The material sequenced was blood, taken from a patient who underwent chemoradiotherapy. Every receptor here comes from a human donor with HPV-associated anogenital cancer.

The J gene is TRBJ2-5, the V gene TRBV28; D unclear. CDR1 and CDR2 (germline): MDHEN, SYDVKM. The CDR3 runs 14 residues. V was shortened by 6 bases and J by 2 bases, with 13 bases between the two germline ends. Written as DNA, the CDR3 is TGTGCCAGCAGCGCCGCTGGGCTACAAGAGACCCAGTACTTC. Its protein is CASSAAGLQETQYF. The full variable domain, with the rest looked up from reference TRBV28 and TRBJ2-5, is DVKVTQSSRYLVKRTGEKVFLECVQDMDHENMFWYRQDPGLGLRLIYFSYDVKMKEKGDIPEGYSVSREKKERFSLILESASTNQTSMYLCASSAAGLQETQYFGPGTRLLVL.

The chain links TRBV19 to TRBJ2-7, with TRBD2 as a possible D gene (6 bases). The CDR3 loop spans 15 amino acids. CDR1 LNHDA and CDR2 SQIVND come from the germline V gene (reference sequence). Trimming took off 5 bases at V and 4 bases at J, with 18 bases between the two ends. The CDR3 DNA reads TGTGCCAGTAGTCGGGCCTTCGGGGGTTATTACGAGCAGTACTTC. Translating gives CASSRAFGGYYEQYF.

This chain connects TRBV6-6 to TRBJ1-4, with D maybe TRBD1 (5 bases). Germline V gene sequence: CDR1 MNHNY, CDR2 SVGAGI (reference sequence). Trimming stripped 2 bases from V and 0 bases from J, with 10 bases between. This CDR3 has 16 amino acids. The CDR3 protein is CASSYPQAATNEKLFF. CDR3 in DNA: TGTGCCAGCAGTTACCCACAGGCGGCAACTAATGAAAAACTGTTTTTT.

This clone occurred once. The chain combines TRBV18 with TRBJ1-1; 7 positions agree with TRBD1. The CDR3 extends over 13 amino acids. V lost 2 bases and J lost 5; bases outside the gene matches: 2. CDR1 and CDR2 (germline): KGHSH, LQKENI. The CDR3 protein is CASSPKTGTEAFF. CDR3 nucleotides: TGTGCCAGCTCACCAAAGACAGGGACTGAAGCTTTCTTT.

This clone was detected only once. The V and J genes are TRBV7-6 and TRBJ2-4, with D perhaps TRBD1 (7 bases). This CDR3 has 16 amino acids. The germline V and J ends were trimmed by 3 bases and 7 bases, with 19 bases remaining between them. The germline V gene encodes CDR1 SGHVS and CDR2 FNYEAQ. The CDR3 protein is CASSLGQGGIRNIQYF. CDR3 in DNA: TGTGCCAGCAGCTTGGGGCAGGGGGGTATTCGGAACATTCAGTACTTC.

The V gene is TRBV6-1, the J gene TRBJ1-6; perhaps TRBD1 as D (6 bases). The V end was cut by 8 bases, the J end by 8 bases, with 10 bases between. Germline V gene lookup returns CDR1 MNHNS and CDR2 SASEGT. This CDR3 region has 12 residues. CDR3 amino acids: CASRQVYSPLHF. For the CDR3, the DNA is TGTGCCAGCCGACAGGTGTATTCACCCCTCCACTTT.

The chain carries TRBV2 and TRBJ2-7; weak D call: TRBD2 (6 bases). CDR1 and CDR2 from the germline V gene are SNHLY and FYNNEI. The CDR3 is 12 amino acids. Trimming removed 6 bases at V and 0 bases at J, with 6 bases between. The CDR3 DNA reads TGTGCCAGCAGGGACTACTCCTACGAGCAGTACTTC. This sequence encodes CASRDYSYEQYF.

The chain uses TRBV18 and TRBJ2-7; the D gene is possibly TRBD2 (5 bases). Between the trimmed V and J ends, which lost 5 bases and 3 bases, there was a span of 5 bases. The CDR3 extends over 11 amino acids. Looked up from germline, CDR1 is KGHSH and CDR2 is LQKENI. CDR3 residues: CASSTSYEQYF. Here the CDR3 DNA reads TGTGCCAGCTCAACTAGCTACGAGCAGTACTTC.

This chain links TRBV7-9 with TRBJ1-1, with no clear D. This CDR3 is built from 14 residues. V gave up 5 bases and J gave up 1 base, with 11 bases separating them. Germline V gives CDR1 SEHNR, CDR2 FQNEAQ (reference sequence). The CDR3 protein is CASSPKLRNTEAFF. Written as DNA, the CDR3 is TGTGCCAGCAGCCCTAAACTTAGGAACACTGAAGCTTTCTTT.

This clone occurred a few times. The rearrangement uses TRBV6-1 and TRBJ2-5, with 8 positions matching TRBD1. V was pared by 1 base and J by 2 bases, with 6 bases of the junction left unmatched. This CDR3 has 16 amino acids. From germline, CDR1 is MNHNS and CDR2 SASEGT. The CDR3 DNA reads TGTGCCAGCAGTGAAGTTTCAGGGGGCGGGCAAGAGACCCAGTACTTC. This sequence encodes CASSEVSGGGQETQYF.

The chain couples TRBV2 to TRBJ2-7; D call uncertain. Trimming took off 4 bases at V and 1 base at J, with 11 bases between the two ends. The CDR3 has 14 amino acids. CDR1 and CDR2 from the germline V gene are SNHLY and FYNNEI. CDR3 DNA: TGTGCCAGCAGTGCCCCCCCGGAGTCCTACGAGCAGTACTTC. It specifies CASSAPPESYEQYF.

This rearrangement joins TRBV6-1 to TRBJ2-1, with 11 bases that match TRBD1. The trim removed 6 bases at V and 3 bases at J, leaving 4 bases unmatched. CDR1 and CDR2 from the germline V gene are MNHNS and SASEGT. The CDR3 is 15 residues long. The CDR3 reads CASRKDRGLYNEQFF. The DNA for the CDR3 is TGTGCCAGCAGAAAGGACAGGGGGCTCTACAATGAGCAGTTCTTC.

The V and J genes are TRBV5-4 and TRBJ1-2, with D possibly matching TRBD1 (6 bases). The CDR3 has 14 amino acids. V lost 5 bases, J lost 8 bases, and 19 bases lay in between. Germline CDR1 is SGHNT and CDR2 is YYREEE (reference sequence). The CDR3 region has the DNA TGTGCCAGCAGGAGATCCACGGGGGGCTACGGCTACACCTTC. Amino acid sequence: CASRRSTGGYGYTF.

The gene calls are TRBV5-6 and TRBJ1-2, with no clear D. This CDR3 region has 15 residues. Germline assignment: CDR1 SGHDT and CDR2 YYEEEE. Trimming took 2 bases from V and 2 from J, leaving 13 bases between them. In DNA form, the CDR3 reads TGTGCCAGCAGCTTTCGGGGAGTGGGAAACTATGGCTACACCTTC. Translation: CASSFRGVGNYGYTF.

The chain couples TRBV5-1 to TRBJ2-3; D gene uncertain. Trimming took 7 bases from V and 3 from J, leaving 12 bases between them. The CDR3 spans 13 residues. Germline V CDR1 and CDR2: SGHRS, YFSETQ. The CDR3 loop is CASRGVGTDTQYF. The CDR3 coding sequence is TGCGCCAGCCGCGGCGTAGGTACAGATACGCAGTATTTT.

The V gene is TRBV6-1, the J gene TRBJ2-7, with 8 bases fitting TRBD2. CDR1 MNHNS and CDR2 SASEGT come from the germline V gene. Trimming took 2 bases from V and 7 from J; bases not matched to a gene: 10. CDR3 length: 15 residues. CDR3 in amino acids: CASSEPPAGEGEQYF. The CDR3 DNA is TGTGCCAGCAGTGAACCCCCAGCGGGGGAAGGAGAGCAGTACTTC.

In DNA, the CDR3 is TGTGCCACCAGCAGAGATCCCCGAGGATCCTACGAGCAGTACTTC. Encoded protein: CATSRDPRGSYEQYF. The chain has TRBV15 and TRBJ2-7; D uncertain. V dropped 0 bases and J dropped 1 base, with 10 bases sitting between them. The CDR3 length is 15 residues. Germline loops: CDR1 LNHNV, CDR2 YYDKDF (reference sequence).

This chain joins TRBV4-1 and TRBJ1-2; possibly TRBD1 for D (6 bases). Per the germline V gene, CDR1 is MGHRA and CDR2 is YSYEKL. The V end lost 4 bases, the J end lost 5 bases, and 17 bases lay between the germline ends. The CDR3 runs to 15 residues. In nucleotides, the CDR3 is TGCGCCAGCAGCCCTCCTGAATGGACAGTTTATGGCTACACCTTC. It is translated as CASSPPEWTVYGYTF.

The rearrangement uses TRBV10-3 and TRBJ2-2; weak D call: TRBD2 (5 bases). Germline V lookup: CDR1 ENHRY, CDR2 SYGVKD. The CDR3 contains 18 residues. Deletions cut 5 bases from V and 1 base from J, with 20 bases between. CDR3: CAISPDVAGPRNTGELFF. In DNA, the CDR3 is TGTGCCATCAGTCCCGACGTCGCGGGCCCAAGGAACACCGGGGAGCTGTTTTTT.

V and J are TRBV6-1 and TRBJ1-2, with 7 bases aligning to TRBD1. Germline CDR1 MNHNS, CDR2 SASEGT. This CDR3 has 16 amino acids. V lost 1 base to trimming and J lost 3 bases; unmatched junction nucleotides: 8. This CDR3 is CASSEGTGTMYYGYTF. CDR3 in DNA: TGTGCCAGCAGTGAAGGGACAGGAACCATGTACTATGGCTACACCTTC.

The rearrangement uses TRBV21-1 and TRBJ1-5. TRBV21-1 is annotated as a pseudogene. The CDR3 length is 20 residues. CDR3 in DNA: TGTGCCAGCAGCAAAGGGGCCCCGGCTTTAGGGGCCACCGGGGGTCAGCCCCAGCATTTT. This sequence encodes CASSKGAPALGATGGQPQHF.

This clone was observed a single time. The chain joins TRBV9 to TRBJ1-3, with a tentative D call TRBD1 (5 bases). The CDR3 spans 15 residues. CDR1 and CDR2 from the germline V gene are SGDLS and YYNGEE. V lost 2 bases and J lost 2, with 11 bases in between. CDR3 residues: CASSVSPGAGNTIYF. The CDR3 DNA follows: TGTGCCAGCAGCGTTTCTCCGGGGGCTGGAAACACCATATATTTT.

The chain is built from TRBV5-6 and TRBJ2-7; 8 bases match TRBD1. Germline V gene sequence: CDR1 SGHDT, CDR2 YYEEEE. V was clipped by 5 bases and J by 7 bases; unmatched bases: 11. The CDR3 sequence is 14 residues long. The chain's CDR3 is CASRRTGRYVEQYF. CDR3 sequence (DNA): TGTGCCAGCAGGAGGACAGGGAGATACGTGGAGCAGTACTTC.